The clone carrying this T cell receptor beta chain was found many times. The data derive from a study of T cell changes during pregnancy in multiple sclerosis. Profiling relied on immunoSEQ multiplex PCR, and the TCRdb table lists in-frame clones only, not all of them. The table records around 53,000 clones, roughly nine tenths of them present only once. Sequences were derived from CD8+ T cells from peripheral blood mononuclear cells, sampled before pregnancy. The TCR originated in a female donor with multiple sclerosis, enrolled in a pregnancy study.

The CDR3 here is CASREPDGSSYEQYF. CDR3 bases: TGTGCCAGCCGGGAACCGGACGGAAGCTCCTACGAGCAGTACTTC. The chain couples TRBV2 to TRBJ2-7; D may be TRBD2 (5 bases). Trimming left V 8 bases short and J 0 bases short, with 17 bases between. The CDR3 sequence is 15 residues long. Germline assignment: CDR1 SNHLY and CDR2 FYNNEI.